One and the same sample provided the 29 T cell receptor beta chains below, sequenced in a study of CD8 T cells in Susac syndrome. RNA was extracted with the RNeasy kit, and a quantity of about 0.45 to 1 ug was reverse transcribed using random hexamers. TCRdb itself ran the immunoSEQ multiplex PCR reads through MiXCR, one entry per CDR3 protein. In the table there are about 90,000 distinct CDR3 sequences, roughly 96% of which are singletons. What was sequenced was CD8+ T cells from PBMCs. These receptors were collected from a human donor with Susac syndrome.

CDR3 DNA: TGTGCCAGCAGCTTGCGGGCGGTGGAGCAGTTCTTC. The encoded protein is CASSLRAVEQFF. The rearrangement joins TRBV5-6 to TRBJ2-1; D is unresolved. Germline assignment: CDR1 SGHDT and CDR2 YYEEEE. The CDR3 consists of 12 residues. V lost 1 base and J 10 bases, leaving 9 bases between the germline ends. Full variable domain (outside the CDR3, taken from reference TRBV5-6 and TRBJ2-1): DAGVTQSPTHLIKTRGQQVTLRCSPKSGHDTVSWYQQALGQGPQFIFQYYEEEERQRGNFPDRFSGHQFPNYSSELNVNALLLGDSALYLCASSLRAVEQFFGPGTRLTVL.

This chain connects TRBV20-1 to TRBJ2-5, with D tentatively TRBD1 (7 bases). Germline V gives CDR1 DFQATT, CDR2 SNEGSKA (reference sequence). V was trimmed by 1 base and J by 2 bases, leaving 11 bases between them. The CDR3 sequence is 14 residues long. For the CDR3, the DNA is TGCAGTGCTAGAGTCCAGGGGGGTCAAGAGACCCAGTACTTC. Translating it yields CSARVQGGQETQYF.

The CDR3 protein is CSASERTSEKLFF. CDR3 in DNA: TGCAGTGCTAGTGAGCGGACGAGCGAAAAACTGTTTTTT. The chain recombines TRBV20-1 with TRBJ1-4; D gene unclear. The germline gives CDR1 DFQATT, CDR2 SNEGSKA (reference sequence). Deletions cut 3 bases from V and 8 bases from J, with 13 bases between. This CDR3 has 13 residues.

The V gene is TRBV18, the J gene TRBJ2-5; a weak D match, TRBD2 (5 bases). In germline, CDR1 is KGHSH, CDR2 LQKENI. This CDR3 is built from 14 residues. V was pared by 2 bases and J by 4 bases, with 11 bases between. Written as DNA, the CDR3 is TGTGCCAGCTCACCAACGAGGGCCCGAGAGACCCAGTACTTC. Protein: CASSPTRARETQYF.

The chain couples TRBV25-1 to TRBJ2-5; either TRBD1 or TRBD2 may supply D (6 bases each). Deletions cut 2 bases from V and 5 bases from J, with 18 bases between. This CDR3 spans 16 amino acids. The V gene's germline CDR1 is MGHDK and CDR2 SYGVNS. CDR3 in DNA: TGTGCCAGCAGTGAAACCAGGGGAGGATTGAAGGAGACCCAGTACTTC. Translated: CASSETRGGLKETQYF.

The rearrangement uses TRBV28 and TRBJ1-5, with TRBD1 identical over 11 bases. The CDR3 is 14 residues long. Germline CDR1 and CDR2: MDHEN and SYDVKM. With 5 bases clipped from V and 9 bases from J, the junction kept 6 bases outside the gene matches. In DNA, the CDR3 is TGTGCCAGCAGTCCCGGGACAGGGGGTACGCCCCAGCATTTT. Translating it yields CASSPGTGGTPQHF.

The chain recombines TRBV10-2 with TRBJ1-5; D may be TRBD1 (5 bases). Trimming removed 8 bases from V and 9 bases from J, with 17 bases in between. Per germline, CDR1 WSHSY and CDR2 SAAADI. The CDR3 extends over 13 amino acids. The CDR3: CASDQDTGLPQHF. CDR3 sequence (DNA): TGCGCCAGCGACCAGGACACCGGGCTGCCCCAGCATTTT.

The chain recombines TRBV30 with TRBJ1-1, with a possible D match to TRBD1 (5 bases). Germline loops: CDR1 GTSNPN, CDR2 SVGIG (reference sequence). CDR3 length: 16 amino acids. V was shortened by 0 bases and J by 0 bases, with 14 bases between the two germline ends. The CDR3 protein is CAWSVRFVGVNTEAFF. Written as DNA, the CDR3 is TGTGCCTGGAGTGTACGATTTGTGGGGGTGAACACTGAAGCTTTCTTT.

CDR3 nucleotides: TGTGCCACCGCTCTAGCTGCCTACGAGCAGTACTTC. Residues: CATALAAYEQYF. The chain has TRBV12-3 or TRBV12-4 and TRBJ2-7, with a weak D call TRBD2 (5 bases). Trimming left V 10 bases short and J 2 bases short, with 12 bases between. CDR3 size: 12 residues.

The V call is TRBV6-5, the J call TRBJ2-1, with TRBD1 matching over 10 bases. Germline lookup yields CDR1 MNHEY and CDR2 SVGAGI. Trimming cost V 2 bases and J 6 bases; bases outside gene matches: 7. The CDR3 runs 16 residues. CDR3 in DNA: TGTGCCAGCAGTTACAGGGACAGGGGCCGTGTCAATGAGCAGTTCTTC. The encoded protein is CASSYRDRGRVNEQFF.

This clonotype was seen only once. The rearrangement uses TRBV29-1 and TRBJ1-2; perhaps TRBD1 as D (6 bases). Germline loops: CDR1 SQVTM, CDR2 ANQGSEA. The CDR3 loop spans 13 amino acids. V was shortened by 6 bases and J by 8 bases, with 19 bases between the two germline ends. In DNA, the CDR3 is TGCAGCGTCGACCTGGGGAGGGGGAGCGGCTACACCTTC. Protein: CSVDLGRGSGYTF.

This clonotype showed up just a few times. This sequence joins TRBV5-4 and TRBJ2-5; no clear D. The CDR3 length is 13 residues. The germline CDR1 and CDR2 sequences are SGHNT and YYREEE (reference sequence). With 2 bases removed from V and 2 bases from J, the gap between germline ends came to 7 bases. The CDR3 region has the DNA TGTGCCAGCAGCTTAAGACAACAAGAGACCCAGTACTTC. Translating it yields CASSLRQQETQYF.

The CDR3 coding sequence is TGCAGTGCTAGTAGCCCTACCCAAGAGACCCAGTACTTC. Its translation: CSASSPTQETQYF. The V and J genes are TRBV20-1 and TRBJ2-5, with D unresolved. This CDR3 contains 13 residues. Germline-derived CDR1 and CDR2 are DFQATT and SNEGSKA (reference sequence). The V gene lost 3 bases and the J gene lost 1 base, with 9 bases spanning the gap.

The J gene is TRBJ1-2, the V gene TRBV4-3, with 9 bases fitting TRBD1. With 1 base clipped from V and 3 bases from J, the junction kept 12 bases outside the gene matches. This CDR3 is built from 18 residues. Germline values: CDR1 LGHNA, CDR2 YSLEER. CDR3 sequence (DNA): TGCGCCAGCAGCCAAGTAGCACCGGGACAGGGAGTATACTATGGCTACACCTTC. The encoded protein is CASSQVAPGQGVYYGYTF.

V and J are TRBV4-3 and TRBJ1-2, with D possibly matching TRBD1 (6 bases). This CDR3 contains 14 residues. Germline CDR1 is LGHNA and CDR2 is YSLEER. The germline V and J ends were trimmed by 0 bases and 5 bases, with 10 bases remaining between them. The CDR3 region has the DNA TGCGCCAGCAGCCAAGACAGGGGTGTGTATGGCTACACCTTC. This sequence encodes CASSQDRGVYGYTF.

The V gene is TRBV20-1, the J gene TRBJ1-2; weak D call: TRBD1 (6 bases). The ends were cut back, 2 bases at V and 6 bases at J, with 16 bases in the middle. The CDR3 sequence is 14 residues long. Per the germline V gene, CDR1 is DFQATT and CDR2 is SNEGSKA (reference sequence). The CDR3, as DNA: TGCAGTGCTAGAAACAGGGAGGGAGGGAATGGCTACACCTTC. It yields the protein CSARNREGGNGYTF.

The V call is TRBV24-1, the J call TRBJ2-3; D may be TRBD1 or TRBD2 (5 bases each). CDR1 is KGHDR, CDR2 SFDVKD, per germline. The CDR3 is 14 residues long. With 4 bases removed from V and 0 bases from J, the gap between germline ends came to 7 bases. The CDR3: CATSDRDSTDTQYF. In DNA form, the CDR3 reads TGTGCCACCAGTGACCGGGACAGCACAGATACGCAGTATTTT.

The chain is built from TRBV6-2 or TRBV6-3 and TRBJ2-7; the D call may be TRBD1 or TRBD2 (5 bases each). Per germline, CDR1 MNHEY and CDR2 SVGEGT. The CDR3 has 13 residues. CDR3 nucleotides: TGTGCGACGGAGGCAGCGGACAACTACGAGCAGTACTTC. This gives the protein CATEAADNYEQYF.

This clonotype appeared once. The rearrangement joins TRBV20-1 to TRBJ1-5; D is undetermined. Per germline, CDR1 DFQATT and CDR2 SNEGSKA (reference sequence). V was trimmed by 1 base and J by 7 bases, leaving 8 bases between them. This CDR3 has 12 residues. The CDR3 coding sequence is TGCAGTGCTAGAGGTCCGGAGCAGCCCCAGCATTTT. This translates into CSARGPEQPQHF.

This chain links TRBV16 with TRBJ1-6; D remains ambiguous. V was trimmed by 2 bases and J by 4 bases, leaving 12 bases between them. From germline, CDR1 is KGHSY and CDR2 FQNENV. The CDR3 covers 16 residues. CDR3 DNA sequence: TGTGCCAGCAGCCAAAACGGGCCGTCTTATAATTCACCCCTCCACTTT. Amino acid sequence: CASSQNGPSYNSPLHF.

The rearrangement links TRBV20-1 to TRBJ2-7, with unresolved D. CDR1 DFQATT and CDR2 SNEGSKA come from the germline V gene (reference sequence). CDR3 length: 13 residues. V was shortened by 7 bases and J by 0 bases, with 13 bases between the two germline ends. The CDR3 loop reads CSGSGSTSYEQYF. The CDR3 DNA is TGCAGTGGTTCCGGGTCCACCTCCTACGAGCAGTACTTC.

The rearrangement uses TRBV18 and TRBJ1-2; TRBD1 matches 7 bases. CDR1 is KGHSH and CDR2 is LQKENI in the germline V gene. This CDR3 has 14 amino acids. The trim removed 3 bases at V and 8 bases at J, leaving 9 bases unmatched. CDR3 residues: CASSPSGTEGGYTF. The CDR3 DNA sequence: TGTGCCAGCTCACCTTCCGGGACAGAAGGAGGCTACACCTTC.

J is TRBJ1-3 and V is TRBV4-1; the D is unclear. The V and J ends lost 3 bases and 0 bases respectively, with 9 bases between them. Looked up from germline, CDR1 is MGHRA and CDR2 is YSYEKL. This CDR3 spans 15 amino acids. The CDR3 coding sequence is TGCGCCAGCAGCCATCAGGACTTCTCTGGAAACACCATATATTTT. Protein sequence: CASSHQDFSGNTIYF.

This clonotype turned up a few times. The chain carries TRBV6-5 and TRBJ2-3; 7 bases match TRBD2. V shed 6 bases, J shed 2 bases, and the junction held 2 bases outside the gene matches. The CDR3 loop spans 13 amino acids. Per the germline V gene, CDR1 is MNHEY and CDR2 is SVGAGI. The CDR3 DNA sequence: TGTGCCAGCAGGCGGGGGTCCACAGATACGCAGTATTTT. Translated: CASRRGSTDTQYF.

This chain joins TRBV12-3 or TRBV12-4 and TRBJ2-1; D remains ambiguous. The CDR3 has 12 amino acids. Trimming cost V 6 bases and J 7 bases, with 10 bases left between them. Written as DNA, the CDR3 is TGTGCCAGCAGCCCAACGAGGAATGAGCAGTTCTTC. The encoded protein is CASSPTRNEQFF.

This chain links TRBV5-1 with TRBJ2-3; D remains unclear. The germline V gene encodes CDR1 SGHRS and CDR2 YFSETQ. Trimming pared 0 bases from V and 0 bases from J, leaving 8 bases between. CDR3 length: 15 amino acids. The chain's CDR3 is CASSLGALSTDTQYF. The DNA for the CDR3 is TGCGCCAGCAGCTTGGGCGCCCTTAGCACAGATACGCAGTATTTT. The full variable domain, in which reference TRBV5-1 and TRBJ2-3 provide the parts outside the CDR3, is KAGVTQTPRYLIKTRGQQVTLSCSPISGHRSVSWYQQTPGQGLQFLFEYFSETQRNKGNFPGRFSGRQFSNSRSEMNVSTLELGDSALYLCASSLGALSTDTQYFGPGTRLTVL.

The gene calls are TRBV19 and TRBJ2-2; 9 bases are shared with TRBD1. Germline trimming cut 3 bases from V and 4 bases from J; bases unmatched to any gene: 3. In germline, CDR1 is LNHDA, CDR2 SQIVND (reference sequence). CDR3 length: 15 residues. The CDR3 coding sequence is TGTGCCAGTAGTATGACAGGGGGTCGCACCGGGGAGCTGTTTTTT. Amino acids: CASSMTGGRTGELFF.

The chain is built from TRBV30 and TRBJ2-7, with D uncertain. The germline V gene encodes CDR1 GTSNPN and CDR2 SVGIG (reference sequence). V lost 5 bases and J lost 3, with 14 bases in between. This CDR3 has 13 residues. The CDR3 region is CAWVSSRYYEQYF. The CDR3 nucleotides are TGTGCCTGGGTGAGCAGCCGATACTACGAGCAGTACTTC.

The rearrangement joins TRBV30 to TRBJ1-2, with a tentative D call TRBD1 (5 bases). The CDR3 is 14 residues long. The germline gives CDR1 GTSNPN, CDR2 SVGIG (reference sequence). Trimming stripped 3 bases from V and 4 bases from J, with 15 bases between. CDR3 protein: CAWSGRGESYGYTF. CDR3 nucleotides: TGTGCCTGGAGCGGGAGAGGGGAGAGCTATGGCTACACCTTC.